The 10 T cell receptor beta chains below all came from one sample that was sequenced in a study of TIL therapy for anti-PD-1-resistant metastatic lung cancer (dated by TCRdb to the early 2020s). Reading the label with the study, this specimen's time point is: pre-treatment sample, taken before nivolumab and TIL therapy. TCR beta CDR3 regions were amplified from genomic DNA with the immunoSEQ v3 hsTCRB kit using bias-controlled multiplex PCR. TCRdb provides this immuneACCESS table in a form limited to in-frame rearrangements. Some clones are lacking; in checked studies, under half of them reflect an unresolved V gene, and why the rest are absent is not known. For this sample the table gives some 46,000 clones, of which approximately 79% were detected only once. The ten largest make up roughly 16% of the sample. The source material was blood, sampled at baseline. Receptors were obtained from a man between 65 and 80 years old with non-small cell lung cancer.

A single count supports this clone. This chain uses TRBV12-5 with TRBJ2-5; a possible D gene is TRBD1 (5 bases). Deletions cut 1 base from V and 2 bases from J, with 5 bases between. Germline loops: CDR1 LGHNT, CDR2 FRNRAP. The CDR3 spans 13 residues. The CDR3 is CASGLDRQETQYF. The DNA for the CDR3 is TGTGCTAGTGGTTTGGACAGGCAAGAGACCCAGTACTTC.

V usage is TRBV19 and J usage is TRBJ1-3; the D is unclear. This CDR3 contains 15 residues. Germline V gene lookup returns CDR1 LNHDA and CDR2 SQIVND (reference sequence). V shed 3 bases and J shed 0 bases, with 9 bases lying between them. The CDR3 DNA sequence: TGTGCCAGTAGTATCCGACATCCCTCTGGAAACACCATATATTTT. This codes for CASSIRHPSGNTIYF.

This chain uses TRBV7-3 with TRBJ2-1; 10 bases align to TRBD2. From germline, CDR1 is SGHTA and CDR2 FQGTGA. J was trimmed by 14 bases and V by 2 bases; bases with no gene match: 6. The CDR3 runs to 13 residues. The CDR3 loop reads CASSLGLAGDKFF. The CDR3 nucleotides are TGTGCCAGCAGCTTAGGGCTAGCGGGAGATAAGTTCTTC.

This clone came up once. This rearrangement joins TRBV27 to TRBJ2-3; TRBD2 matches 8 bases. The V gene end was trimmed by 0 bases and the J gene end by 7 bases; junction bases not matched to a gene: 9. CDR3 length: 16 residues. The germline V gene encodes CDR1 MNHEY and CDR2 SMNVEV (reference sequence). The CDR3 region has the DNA TGTGCCAGCAGTTTATCGCAGGCTAGCGGGCGGAATACGCAGTATTTT. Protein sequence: CASSLSQASGRNTQYF.

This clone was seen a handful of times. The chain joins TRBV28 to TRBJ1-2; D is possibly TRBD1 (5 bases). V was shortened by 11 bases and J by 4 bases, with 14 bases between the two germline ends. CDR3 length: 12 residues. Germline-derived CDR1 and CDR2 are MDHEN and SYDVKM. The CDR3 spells CALRGRSYGYTF. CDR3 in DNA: TGTGCCCTTAGGGGCAGATCCTATGGCTACACCTTC.

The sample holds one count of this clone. CDR3: CASSLTLTPQETQYF. DNA for the CDR3: TGTGCCAGCAGCTTGACCCTTACCCCCCAAGAGACCCAGTACTTC. This chain connects TRBV5-4 to TRBJ2-5; D is unresolved. This CDR3 spans 15 amino acids. Looked up from germline, CDR1 is SGHNT and CDR2 is YYREEE (reference sequence). Trimming shortened V by 1 base and J by 1 base, and 11 bases separated the two germline ends.

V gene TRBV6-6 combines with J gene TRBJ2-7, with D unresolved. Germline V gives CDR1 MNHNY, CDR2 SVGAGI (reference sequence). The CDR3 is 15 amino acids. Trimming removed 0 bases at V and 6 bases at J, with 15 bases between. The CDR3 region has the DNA TGTGCCAGCAGTTACTCGGTCCAGAGTGGACGCGAGCAGTACTTC. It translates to CASSYSVQSGREQYF.

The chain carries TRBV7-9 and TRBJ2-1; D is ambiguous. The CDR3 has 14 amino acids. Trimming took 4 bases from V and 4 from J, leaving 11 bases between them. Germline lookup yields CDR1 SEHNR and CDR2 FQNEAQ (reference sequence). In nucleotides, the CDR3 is TGTGCCAGCAGCTCCTTTAACCGGTACAATGAGCAGTTCTTC. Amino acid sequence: CASSSFNRYNEQFF. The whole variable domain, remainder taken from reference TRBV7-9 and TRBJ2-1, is DTGVSQNPRHKITKRGQNVTFRCDPISEHNRLYWYRQTLGQGPEFLTYFQNEAQLEKSRLLSDRFSAERPKGSFSTLEIQRTEQGDSAMYLCASSSFNRYNEQFFGPGTRLTVL.

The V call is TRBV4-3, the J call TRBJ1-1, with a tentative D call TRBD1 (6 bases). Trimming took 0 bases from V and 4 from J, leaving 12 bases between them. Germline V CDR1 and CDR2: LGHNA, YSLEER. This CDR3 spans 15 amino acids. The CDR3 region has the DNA TGCGCCAGCAGCCAAGATGGTTGGGGGCGCACTGAAGCTTTCTTT. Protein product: CASSQDGWGRTEAFF.

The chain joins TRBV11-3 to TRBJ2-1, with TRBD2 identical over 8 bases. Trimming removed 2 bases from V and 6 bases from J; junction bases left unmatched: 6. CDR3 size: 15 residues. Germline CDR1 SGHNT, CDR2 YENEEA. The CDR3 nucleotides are TGTGCCAGCAGCTTACTAAGCGGGAGTCTCAATGAGCAGTTCTTC. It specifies CASSLLSGSLNEQFF.